This T cell receptor (beta chain) is from a study of a mutant IDH1 vaccine in newly diagnosed glioma. The overall study: Participants attended visit V12, the safety follow-up, at week 35, and then attended visit V13 at week 47.

The CDR3 totals 16 residues. Germline-derived CDR1 and CDR2 are PRHDT and FYEKMQ (reference sequence). The V segment lost 5 bases and the J segment 4 bases; nucleotides outside the gene matches: 7. Points from the study as a whole: More than 80% of patients showed vaccine-induced immune responses across multiple MHC alleles.

Specified time point: week 35, safety follow-up. Vaccine doses each comprised 300 ug of mutant IDH1 20-mer peptide, with topical imiquimod. The vaccination schedule gave patients eight doses in weeks 1, 3, 5, 7, 11, 15, 19 and 23. Astrocytomas that were new, WHO grade 3 or 4, IDH1-mutant and ATRX-lost were present in the donors. In the case of this clone: Its antigen is undetermined.

Here immunoSEQ multiplex PCR was the method, and the copy in TCRdb shows in-frame clones only, minus some. Of some 48,000 clones detected, approximately 79% appear once; the ten largest clones hold around 6.7%. This clonotype was sampled from a man aged 35-49 years with glioma. The rearrangement links TRBV13 to TRBJ2-2, with TRBD1 matching over 10 bases. Specimen: PBMCs, collected from a glioma patient whose treatment included an IDH1 peptide vaccine. CDR3 residues: CASSLGDRGFTGELFF. CDR3 bases: TGTGCCAGCAGCCTTGGGGACAGGGGTTTCACCGGGGAGCTGTTTTTT.